These T cell receptor beta chains were read from a single sample in a study of cytomegalovirus exposure and HLA in healthy donors. Repertoires were generated with immunoSEQ multiplex PCR, while TCRdb's copy carries only in-frame clones and drops some. The sample carries about 160,000 clones, over 60% recorded once. Source material: PBMCs. These receptors all come from a woman in her 30s in good health and CMV-seronegative. Each CDR3 is given with its conserved first and last residue. The order of the fields is clone size, V gene, D gene, J gene, CDR3 DNA, CDR3 protein. The D gene is left open where the match is weak. Only some rows state a clone size, as once, few, many or a class for expanded clones.

clone_size: NA
v_call: TRBV15
d_call: NA
j_call: TRBJ2-1
cdr3_nt: TGTGCCACCAGCGTCGGGACTTTTAACTACAATGAGCAGTTCTTC
cdr3_aa: CATSVGTFNYNEQFF

clone_size: NA
v_call: TRBV9
d_call: TRBD1
j_call: TRBJ1-2
cdr3_nt: TGTGCCAGCAGCGCGTGGACAGGGCAGAACTATGGCTACACCTTC
cdr3_aa: CASSAWTGQNYGYTF

clone_size: NA
v_call: TRBV9
d_call: NA
j_call: TRBJ2-1
cdr3_nt: TGTGCCAGCAGCGAGAGAAATGAGCAGTTCTTC
cdr3_aa: CASSERNEQFF

clone_size: NA
v_call: TRBV9
d_call: NA
j_call: TRBJ2-7
cdr3_nt: TGTGCCAGCAGTTCCTGGACAGGAGGGGACGAGCAGTACTTC
cdr3_aa: CASSSWTGGDEQYF

clone_size: NA
v_call: TRBV5-4
d_call: NA
j_call: TRBJ2-5
cdr3_nt: TGTGCCAGCAGCCTCCCGGGTGGAGTGGGGACCCAGTACTTC
cdr3_aa: CASSLPGGVGTQYF

clone_size: NA
v_call: TRBV7-8
d_call: TRBD1
j_call: TRBJ2-7
cdr3_nt: TGTGCCAGCAGCACCGGGACAGAATACTACGAGCAGTACTTC
cdr3_aa: CASSTGTEYYEQYF

clone_size: NA
v_call: TRBV6-1
d_call: TRBD1
j_call: TRBJ2-7
cdr3_nt: TGTGCCAGCAGTGTACAGGGGGGCGAGCAGTACTTC
cdr3_aa: CASSVQGGEQYF

clone_size: NA
v_call: TRBV7-9
d_call: NA
j_call: TRBJ2-5
cdr3_nt: TGTGCCAGCAGCTTAGGGGCGTCCTCTGGGGAGACCCAGTACTTC
cdr3_aa: CASSLGASSGETQYF

clone_size: few
v_call: TRBV18
d_call: TRBD1
j_call: TRBJ1-2
cdr3_nt: TGTGCCAGCTCCCAAACGGGACAGGATTATGGCTACACCTTC
cdr3_aa: CASSQTGQDYGYTF

clone_size: NA
v_call: TRBV2
d_call: NA
j_call: TRBJ2-3
cdr3_nt: TGTGCCAGCAGTGAAGCGGTTAGCAGAGGCACAGATACGCAGTATTTT
cdr3_aa: CASSEAVSRGTDTQYF

clone_size: NA
v_call: TRBV6-6
d_call: NA
j_call: TRBJ2-2
cdr3_nt: TGTGCCAGCAGCGCCTCAGCGGGGAACACCGGGGAGCTGTTTTTT
cdr3_aa: CASSASAGNTGELFF

clone_size: NA
v_call: TRBV29-1
d_call: NA
j_call: TRBJ2-7
cdr3_nt: TGCAGCGTTGCTTCGGGGGTAGGCGAGCAGTACTTC
cdr3_aa: CSVASGVGEQYF

clone_size: NA
v_call: TRBV15
d_call: TRBD1
j_call: TRBJ1-6
cdr3_nt: TGTGCCACCAGCAGCTCCGTGGACAGGGATTATAATTCACCCCTCCACTTT
cdr3_aa: CATSSSVDRDYNSPLHF

clone_size: few
v_call: TRBV7-3
d_call: TRBD2
j_call: TRBJ2-7
cdr3_nt: TGTGCCAGCAGCCCCGGGACTAGCGGGAACGAGCAGTACTTC
cdr3_aa: CASSPGTSGNEQYF

clone_size: NA
v_call: TRBV9
d_call: TRBD1
j_call: TRBJ2-7
cdr3_nt: TGTGCCAGCAGCGTAGGAGGACAGGGGTTTCCCTACGAGCAGTACTTC
cdr3_aa: CASSVGGQGFPYEQYF

clone_size: NA
v_call: TRBV5-1
d_call: TRBD2
j_call: TRBJ2-7
cdr3_nt: TGCGCCAGCAGCTTTAACGGGGGGTCCTACGAGCAGTACTTC
cdr3_aa: CASSFNGGSYEQYF

clone_size: once
v_call: TRBV6-6
d_call: TRBD1
j_call: TRBJ2-1
cdr3_nt: TGTGCCAGCAGCCAGGGGGATGTGCGGTTCTTC
cdr3_aa: CASSQGDVRFF

clone_size: NA
v_call: TRBV30
d_call: NA
j_call: TRBJ2-7
cdr3_nt: TGTGCCTGGACTTTGGGAAGCGGGCACGAGCAGTACTTC
cdr3_aa: CAWTLGSGHEQYF

clone_size: NA
v_call: TRBV14
d_call: NA
j_call: TRBJ1-1
cdr3_nt: TGTGCCAGCAGCCAACTACAGACCCACACTGAAGCTTTCTTT
cdr3_aa: CASSQLQTHTEAFF

clone_size: few
v_call: TRBV18
d_call: TRBD2
j_call: TRBJ2-7
cdr3_nt: TGTGCCAGCTCAACCGGATCTAGCGGAGCCTACGAGCAGTACTTC
cdr3_aa: CASSTGSSGAYEQYF

clone_size: few
v_call: TRBV10-3
d_call: NA
j_call: TRBJ2-7
cdr3_nt: TGTGCCATCAGTTACGGACTTAACTACGAGCAGTACTTC
cdr3_aa: CAISYGLNYEQYF

clone_size: few
v_call: TRBV30
d_call: TRBD1
j_call: TRBJ1-2
cdr3_nt: TGTGCCTGGAGTGCGGGGACAGGGGACTTCTATGGCTACACCTTC
cdr3_aa: CAWSAGTGDFYGYTF